This entry lists 9 T cell receptor beta chains sequenced from one sample in a study of shared clonotypes between healthy human individuals. Clones were read by immunoSEQ multiplex PCR, and TCRdb kept only the in-frame ones, dropping some. Of roughly 1 million clones in the sample, approximately 68% were seen once. The sample was memory CD4+ T cells sorted from blood. Subset described: CD45RA-negative fraction. Receptors were obtained from a man aged 18 to 30 in good health.

The rearrangement uses TRBV10-1 and TRBJ2-3, with D tentatively TRBD1 or TRBD2 (5 bases each). The CDR3 has 14 amino acids. Trimming cost V 7 bases and J 2 bases, with 13 bases left between them. Looked up from germline, CDR1 is WNHNN and CDR2 is SYGVQD (reference sequence). CDR3 nucleotides: TGCGCCAGCAAGAGGGACGGTTCCACAGATACGCAGTATTTT. It codes for CASKRDGSTDTQYF.

The chain has TRBV5-4 and TRBJ2-1, with TRBD2 matching 11 bases. Per the germline V gene, CDR1 is SGHNT and CDR2 is YYREEE (reference sequence). Trimming took 4 bases from V and 2 from J; bases not matched to a gene: 2. The CDR3 length is 15 residues. CDR3 protein: CASSTGLAAYNEQFF. CDR3 DNA sequence: TGTGCCAGCAGCACGGGACTAGCGGCCTACAATGAGCAGTTCTTC.

This clone was seen only once. This could be a read error, since a much larger clone is one nucleotide away. The sample holds other DNA sequences that translate to the same CDR3. The CDR3 loop reads CASSIDPGYTEAFF. The CDR3 bases are TGTGCCAGTAGTATAGATCCCGGGTACACTGAAGCTTTCTTT. The chain carries TRBV19 and TRBJ1-1; D not certain. CDR1 is LNHDA, CDR2 SQIVND, per germline (reference sequence). Trimming shortened V by 0 bases and J by 3 bases, and 8 bases separated the two germline ends. The CDR3 spans 14 residues.

The chain joins TRBV28 to TRBJ1-5; D perhaps matches TRBD1 (5 bases). CDR3 size: 14 residues. Trimming stripped 10 bases from V and 2 bases from J, with 15 bases between. Germline V gene lookup returns CDR1 MDHEN and CDR2 SYDVKM. Here the CDR3 reads CATKPGGGNQPQHF. As DNA, the CDR3 is TGTGCCACCAAACCTGGGGGGGGCAATCAGCCCCAGCATTTT. Full variable domain (outside the CDR3, taken from reference TRBV28 and TRBJ1-5): DVKVTQSSRYLVKRTGEKVFLECVQDMDHENMFWYRQDPGLGLRLIYFSYDVKMKEKGDIPEGYSVSREKKERFSLILESASTNQTSMYLCATKPGGGNQPQHFGDGTRLSIL.

This clone was recorded a few times. V is TRBV4-3 and J is TRBJ1-6; D is ambiguous. Trimming cost V 2 bases and J 6 bases, with 17 bases left between them. CDR1 LGHNA and CDR2 YSLEER come from the germline V gene. This CDR3 spans 17 amino acids. This chain's CDR3 is CASSQSEFGVANSPLHF. CDR3 DNA sequence: TGCGCCAGCAGCCAATCCGAATTCGGGGTAGCTAATTCACCCCTCCACTTT.

V is TRBV7-2 and J is TRBJ2-1, with D possibly called TRBD1 or TRBD2 (5 bases each). The CDR3 is 13 residues long. Trimming removed 5 bases from V and 7 bases from J, with 12 bases in between. In germline, CDR1 is SGHTA, CDR2 FQGNSA. This CDR3 reads CASSPGTGNEQFF. CDR3 bases: TGTGCCAGCAGCCCCGGGACGGGGAATGAGCAGTTCTTC.

The chain joins TRBV5-1 to TRBJ2-3, with D tentatively TRBD2 (7 bases). Germline-derived CDR1 and CDR2 are SGHRS and YFSETQ. The germline V and J ends were trimmed by 4 bases and 3 bases, with 15 bases remaining between them. This CDR3 has 15 residues. The CDR3 DNA reads as TGCGCCAGCAGCCAGGGGCGGGGAGGGACAGATACGCAGTATTTT. This translates into CASSQGRGGTDTQYF.

This clone was detected many times. The rearrangement links TRBV5-1 to TRBJ2-7; 13 bases are shared with TRBD2. The V gene's germline CDR1 is SGHRS and CDR2 YFSETQ. The trim removed 0 bases at V and 7 bases at J, leaving 4 bases unmatched. The CDR3 is 15 residues long. The chain's CDR3 is CASSLEGLAGREQYF. DNA for the CDR3: TGCGCCAGCAGCTTGGAGGGACTAGCGGGAAGGGAGCAGTACTTC.

The chain carries TRBV19 and TRBJ1-6; no firm D call. CDR3 length: 13 amino acids. V lost 7 bases and J lost 6, with 10 bases in between. Germline CDR1 and CDR2: LNHDA and SQIVND (reference sequence). The CDR3 loop is CASMSQTNSPLHF. In nucleotides, the CDR3 is TGTGCCAGTATGAGTCAGACTAATTCACCCCTCCACTTT. Full variable domain (missing parts from reference TRBV19 and TRBJ1-6): DGGITQSPKYLFRKEGQNVTLSCEQNLNHDAMYWYRQDPGQGLRLIYYSQIVNDFQKGDIAEGYSVSREKKESFPLTVTSAQKNPTAFYLCASMSQTNSPLHFGNGTRLTVT.